What follows are 17 T cell receptor beta chains derived from one specimen sequenced in a study of blood T cell repertoires in COVID-19. Generated by immunoSEQ multiplex PCR, the TCRdb table keeps only in-frame clones and is missing some. Of roughly 200,000 clones listed, about four fifths are singletons. Sequenced: PBMCs or T cells enriched from blood (not recorded which). The receptors originated from a woman aged 30 to 39 who had been exposed to COVID-19.

The rearrangement links TRBV7-8 to TRBJ2-5, with TRBD2 matching 10 bases. Germline assignment: CDR1 SGHVS and CDR2 FQNEAQ. The CDR3 extends over 16 amino acids. Trimming cost V 4 bases and J 4 bases; bases outside gene matches: 9. The chain's CDR3 is CASSWGGSGGIETQYF. Here the CDR3 DNA reads TGTGCCAGCAGCTGGGGTGGTAGCGGGGGGATAGAGACCCAGTACTTC.

This clone was counted only a few times. The same CDR3 arises from other DNA sequences in this sample as well. This sequence joins TRBV6-4 and TRBJ1-6; 9 bases line up with TRBD1. The germline CDR1 and CDR2 sequences are MRHNA and SNTAGT. CDR3 length: 15 amino acids. J lost 6 bases, V lost 0 bases, and 0 bases had no gene match. This chain's CDR3 is CASSDSTGGNSPLHF. The DNA of the CDR3 is TGTGCCAGCAGTGACTCGACAGGGGGTAATTCACCCCTCCACTTT.

The rearrangement uses TRBV13 and TRBJ2-7, with a possible D match to TRBD1 (5 bases). The germline V and J ends were trimmed by 3 bases and 1 base, with 13 bases remaining between them. The length of the CDR3 is 15 residues. Germline values: CDR1 PRHDT, CDR2 FYEKMQ (reference sequence). The CDR3 spells CASSFRGRASYEQYF. Written as DNA, the CDR3 is TGTGCCAGCAGCTTCCGTGGCAGGGCTTCCTACGAGCAGTACTTC.

V is TRBV6-2 or TRBV6-3 and J is TRBJ2-7, with TRBD2 matching over 10 bases. CDR1 is MNHEY and CDR2 is SVGEGT in the germline V gene. V gave up 4 bases and J gave up 2 bases; unmatched junction bases: 8. This CDR3 spans 16 amino acids. The CDR3 DNA sequence: TGTGCCAGCAGTTCCGACCGCAGCGGGGGGGCCTACGAGCAGTACTTC. As protein: CASSSDRSGGAYEQYF.

The V and J genes are TRBV12-3 or TRBV12-4 and TRBJ1-1; a possible D gene is TRBD1 (6 bases). Trimming took off 8 bases at V and 5 bases at J, with 15 bases between the two ends. The CDR3 spans 13 residues. CDR3 DNA sequence: TGTGCCAGCGGGTACAGGGTTTGGACTGAAGCTTTCTTT. Translating gives CASGYRVWTEAFF.

To note about this clone: A read error may account for a junction end that differs from germline. The CDR3 DNA is TGTGCTAGCAGTAGCGGGGGGGCGCCCGGGGAGCTGTTTTTT. Translation gives CASSSGGAPGELFF. The rearrangement uses TRBV7-7 and TRBJ2-2, with TRBD2 matching over 11 bases. CDR3 length equals 14 residues. Germline assignment: CDR1 SSHAT and CDR2 FNYEAQ (reference sequence).

The V gene is TRBV19, the J gene TRBJ2-7; the D is unclear. From germline, CDR1 is LNHDA and CDR2 SQIVND (reference sequence). CDR3 length: 15 amino acids. V was pared by 3 bases and J by 2 bases, with 14 bases between. CDR3: CASSISKLIPYEQYF. In DNA, the CDR3 is TGTGCCAGTAGTATTTCGAAACTAATTCCCTACGAGCAGTACTTC.

The chain has TRBV25-1 and TRBJ2-4; 8 bases line up with TRBD2. Germline-derived CDR1 and CDR2 are MGHDK and SYGVNS. CDR3 length equals 14 residues. The V segment lost 8 bases and the J segment 6 bases; nucleotides outside the gene matches: 9. The CDR3 region is CASSRASGGNIQYF. The CDR3 DNA sequence: TGTGCCAGCTCCAGGGCCAGCGGGGGAAACATTCAGTACTTC.

The chain carries TRBV18 and TRBJ2-5; TRBD1 aligns across 9 bases. Losses at the gene ends were 5 bases for V and 7 bases for J; bases not matched to a gene: 5. Germline assignment: CDR1 KGHSH and CDR2 LQKENI. This CDR3 has 13 residues. The CDR3 loop reads CASSIQGAGTQYF. The CDR3 nucleotides read TGTGCCAGCTCAATACAGGGGGCCGGGACCCAGTACTTC.

The rearrangement links TRBV7-3 to TRBJ2-2; D call uncertain. Germline V gene lookup returns CDR1 SGHTA and CDR2 FQGTGA. V lost 5 bases and J 6 bases, leaving 13 bases between the germline ends. The CDR3 is 14 residues long. The CDR3 sequence: CASSTLTVPGELFF. The CDR3 DNA follows: TGTGCCAGCAGCACCCTCACGGTTCCCGGGGAGCTGTTTTTT.

As to this clone: Other DNA sequences of this sample code for an identical CDR3. The chain recombines TRBV5-1 with TRBJ1-1; possibly TRBD1 for D (6 bases). Germline CDR1 SGHRS, CDR2 YFSETQ. V was pared by 0 bases and J by 5 bases, with 17 bases between. The CDR3 is made up of 16 amino acids. CDR3 DNA: TGCGCCAGCAGCTTGGCTGTGGGGCAGGGGAATACTGAAGCTTTCTTT. Residues: CASSLAVGQGNTEAFF.

V and J are TRBV9 and TRBJ1-2; D perhaps matches TRBD1 (5 bases). The germline V gene has CDR1 SGDLS and CDR2 YYNGEE. Trimming removed 0 bases at V and 6 bases at J, with 12 bases between. The CDR3 is 14 amino acids. In DNA form, the CDR3 reads TGTGCCAGCAGCGTAGTTGGGGGGGTGGATGGCTACACCTTC. Amino acids: CASSVVGGVDGYTF.

The CDR3 DNA sequence: TGCGCCAGCAGCTTTCAAGGGACAGGGTCGAACACCGGGGAGCTGTTTTTT. Its translation: CASSFQGTGSNTGELFF. The rearrangement links TRBV5-1 to TRBJ2-2, with 9 bases matching TRBD1. CDR1 is SGHRS and CDR2 is YFSETQ in the germline V gene. CDR3 size: 17 residues. V lost 2 bases to trimming and J lost 0 bases; unmatched junction nucleotides: 5.

The CDR3 is CASSLGIPLAPDTQYF. The CDR3, as DNA: TGTGCCAGCAGCTTAGGCATACCTCTAGCGCCAGATACGCAGTATTTT. This chain connects TRBV7-6 to TRBJ2-3; D may be TRBD2 (6 bases). V was shortened by 1 base and J by 4 bases, with 15 bases between the two germline ends. The CDR3 extends over 16 amino acids. Germline CDR1 is SGHVS and CDR2 is FNYEAQ. Combining the CDR3 with reference TRBV7-6 and TRBJ2-3 gives the whole variable domain GAGVSQSPRYKVTKRGQDVALRCDPISGHVSLYWYRQALGQGPEFLTYFNYEAQQDKSGLPNDRFSAERPEGSISTLTIQRTEQRDSAMYRCASSLGIPLAPDTQYFGPGTRLTVL.

J is TRBJ1-3 and V is TRBV5-1; 7 bases match TRBD1. The germline CDR1 and CDR2 sequences are SGHRS and YFSETQ. Germline trimming cut 4 bases from V and 2 bases from J; bases unmatched to any gene: 9. This CDR3 region has 16 residues. This chain's CDR3 is CASSPDPGTAGNTIYF. The CDR3 nucleotides are TGCGCCAGCAGCCCTGACCCCGGGACAGCTGGAAACACCATATATTTT.

The gene calls are TRBV11-2 and TRBJ1-1; a weak D match, TRBD1 (5 bases). The CDR3 loop spans 14 amino acids. V was trimmed by 2 bases and J by 4 bases, leaving 11 bases between them. Germline V gene lookup returns CDR1 SGHAT and CDR2 FQNNGV. The CDR3 DNA follows: TGTGCCAGCAGCTTATTCCAGGGCACCACTGAAGCTTTCTTT. Translation: CASSLFQGTTEAFF.

This clone showed up just once. The chain carries TRBV19 and TRBJ1-2; possibly TRBD1 for D (6 bases). Looked up from germline, CDR1 is LNHDA and CDR2 is SQIVND (reference sequence). The CDR3 is 15 residues long. V lost 0 bases, J lost 5 bases, and 13 bases lay in between. For the CDR3, the DNA is TGTGCCAGTAGTATAGAGTCGACAGGAGAATATGGCTACACCTTC. Translated, it gives CASSIESTGEYGYTF.